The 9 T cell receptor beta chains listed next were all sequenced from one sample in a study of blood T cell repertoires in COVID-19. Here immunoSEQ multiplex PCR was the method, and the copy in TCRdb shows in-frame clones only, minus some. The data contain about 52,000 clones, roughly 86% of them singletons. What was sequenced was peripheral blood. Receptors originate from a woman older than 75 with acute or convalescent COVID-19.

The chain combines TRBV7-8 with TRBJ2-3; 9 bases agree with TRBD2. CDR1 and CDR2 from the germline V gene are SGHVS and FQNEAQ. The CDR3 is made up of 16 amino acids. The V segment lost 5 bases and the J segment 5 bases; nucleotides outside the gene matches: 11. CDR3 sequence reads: CASSPSLAGGGDTQYF. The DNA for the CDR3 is TGTGCCAGCAGCCCCTCTCTGGCGGGAGGGGGAGATACGCAGTATTTT.

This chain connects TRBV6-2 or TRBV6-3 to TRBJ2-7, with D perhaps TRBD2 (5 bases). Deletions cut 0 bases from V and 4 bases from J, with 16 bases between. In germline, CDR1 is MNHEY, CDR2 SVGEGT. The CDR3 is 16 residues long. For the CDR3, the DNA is TGTGCCAGCAGTTACTCGAGTGTGGGGAGTCGGTACGAGCAGTACTTC. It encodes CASSYSSVGSRYEQYF.

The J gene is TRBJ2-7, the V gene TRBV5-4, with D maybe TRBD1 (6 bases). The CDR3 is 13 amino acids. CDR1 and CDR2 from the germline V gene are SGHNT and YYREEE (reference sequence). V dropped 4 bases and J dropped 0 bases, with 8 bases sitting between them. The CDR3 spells CASSVQGSYEQYV. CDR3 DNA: TGTGCCAGCAGCGTACAGGGCTCCTACGAGCAGTACGTC.

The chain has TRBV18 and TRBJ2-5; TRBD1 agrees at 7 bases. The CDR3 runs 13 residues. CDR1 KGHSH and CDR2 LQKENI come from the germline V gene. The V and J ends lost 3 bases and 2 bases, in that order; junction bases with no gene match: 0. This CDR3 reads CASSPGQQETQYF. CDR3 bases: TGTGCCAGCTCACCGGGACAGCAAGAGACCCAGTACTTC.

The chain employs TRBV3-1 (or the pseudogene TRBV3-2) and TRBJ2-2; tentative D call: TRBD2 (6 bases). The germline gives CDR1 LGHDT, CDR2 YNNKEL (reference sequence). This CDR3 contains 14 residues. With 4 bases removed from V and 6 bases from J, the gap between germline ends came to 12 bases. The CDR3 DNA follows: TGTGCCAGCAGCCCCCGCGGGGCCTCCGGGGAGCTGTTTTTT. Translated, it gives CASSPRGASGELFF.

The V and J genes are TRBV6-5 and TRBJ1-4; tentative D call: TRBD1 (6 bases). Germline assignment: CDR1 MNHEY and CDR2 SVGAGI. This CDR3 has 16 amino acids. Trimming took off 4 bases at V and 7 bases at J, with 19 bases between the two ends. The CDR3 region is CASSSPQGRMGEKLFF. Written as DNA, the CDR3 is TGTGCCAGCAGTTCTCCCCAGGGGCGCATGGGTGAAAAACTGTTTTTT.

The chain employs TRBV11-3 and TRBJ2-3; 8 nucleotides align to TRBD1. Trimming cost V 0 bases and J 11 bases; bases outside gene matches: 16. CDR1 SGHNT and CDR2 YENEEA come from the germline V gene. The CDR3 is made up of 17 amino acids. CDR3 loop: CASSLDPGSGGIGMQYF. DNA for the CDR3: TGTGCCAGCAGCTTAGATCCGGGGTCAGGGGGCATCGGGATGCAGTATTTT. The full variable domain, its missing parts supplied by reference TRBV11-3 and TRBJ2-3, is EAGVVQSPRYKIIEKKQPVAFWCNPISGHNTLYWYLQNLGQGPELLIRYENEEAVDDSQLPKDRFSAERLKGVDSTLKIQPAELGDSAVYLCASSLDPGSGGIGMQYFGPGTRLTVL.

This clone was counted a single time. CDR3 amino acids: CASNLGERNTEAFF. The CDR3 DNA follows: TGTGCCAGCAACTTGGGCGAGAGGAACACTGAAGCTTTCTTT. The chain combines TRBV28 with TRBJ1-1, with D hard to call. V was trimmed by 7 bases and J by 1 base, leaving 13 bases between them. The CDR3 extends over 14 amino acids. Germline V gives CDR1 MDHEN, CDR2 SYDVKM.

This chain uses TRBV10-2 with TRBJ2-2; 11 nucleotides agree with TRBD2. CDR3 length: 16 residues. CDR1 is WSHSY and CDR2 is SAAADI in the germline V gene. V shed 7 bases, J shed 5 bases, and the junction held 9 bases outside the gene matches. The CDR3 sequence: CASTLRLAGPTGELFF. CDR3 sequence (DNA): TGCGCCAGCACCTTGAGACTAGCGGGACCTACCGGGGAGCTGTTTTTT.